The 26 T cell receptor beta chains below were found in one sample sequenced in a study of T cell repertoires in cytomegalovirus infection. TCRdb independently ran MiXCR on the reads; one entry per CDR3 protein. The table lists roughly 600,000 distinct CDR3 sequences, approximately 25% of them singletons, with 8% in the top ten. Sequenced sample: CD8+ T cells from PBMCs. The receptors here all came from a human donor in good health (CMV status not recorded). Some clones in this sample may be carry-over from other donors' samples.

The CDR3 region is CASSLGGVPNTGELFF. DNA for the CDR3: TGTGCCAGCAGTTTAGGCGGGGTCCCGAACACCGGGGAGCTGTTTTTT. The chain employs TRBV28 and TRBJ2-2; possible D gene TRBD2, 6 bases. The germline V gene encodes CDR1 MDHEN and CDR2 SYDVKM. This CDR3 is 16 amino acids long. V was shortened by 2 bases and J by 0 bases, with 10 bases between the two germline ends.

This clonotype came up a few times. This chain links TRBV20-1 with TRBJ2-1, with D maybe TRBD2 (7 bases). Trimming pared 5 bases from V and 0 bases from J, leaving 11 bases between. Germline assignment: CDR1 DFQATT and CDR2 SNEGSKA (reference sequence). This CDR3 spans 14 amino acids. In nucleotides, the CDR3 is TGCAGTGCTTGGGGGGGCGCCTCCTACAATGAGCAGTTCTTC. Amino acid sequence: CSAWGGASYNEQFF.

The chain joins TRBV28 to TRBJ2-5; 7 bases line up with TRBD2. Germline CDR1 and CDR2: MDHEN and SYDVKM. After removal of 7 bases from V and 5 bases from J, the junction contained 16 bases not matched to a gene. This CDR3 contains 16 residues. The CDR3 region is CASTDQHGGIRETQYF. CDR3 in DNA: TGTGCCAGCACCGATCAACACGGGGGGATTAGGGAGACCCAGTACTTC. Filled out from reference TRBV28 and TRBJ2-5, the complete variable domain reads DVKVTQSSRYLVKRTGEKVFLECVQDMDHENMFWYRQDPGLGLRLIYFSYDVKMKEKGDIPEGYSVSREKKERFSLILESASTNQTSMYLCASTDQHGGIRETQYFGPGTRLLVL.

This clonotype was recorded many times. The J gene is TRBJ2-5, the V gene TRBV7-6; tentative D call: TRBD2 (6 bases). The CDR3 is made up of 12 amino acids. Germline V gives CDR1 SGHVS, CDR2 FNYEAQ. The CDR3 DNA is TGTTCGGCGGGGCCTAACCAAGAGACCCAGTACTTC. Its translation: CSAGPNQETQYF.

This clonotype was detected many times. This sequence joins TRBV4-2 and TRBJ2-2; tentatively, D is TRBD2 (5 bases). The CDR3 is 15 residues long. Germline CDR1 reads LGHNA; CDR2 reads YNFKEQ. V dropped 0 bases and J dropped 3 bases, with 8 bases sitting between them. The CDR3 loop is CASSQDGLYTGELFF. DNA for the CDR3: TGTGCCAGCAGCCAAGATGGACTTTACACCGGGGAGCTGTTTTTT.

This clonotype was picked up a small number of times. The V and J genes are TRBV24-1 and TRBJ1-2; TRBD1 might be the D (5 bases). Germline CDR1 is KGHDR and CDR2 is SFDVKD. V lost 2 bases, J lost 12 bases, and 12 bases lay in between. The CDR3 is 12 amino acids. The CDR3 region is CATSDYRGHHTF. The CDR3 nucleotides read TGTGCCACCAGTGATTATCGGGGCCATCACACCTTC.

This clonotype appeared many times. The V and J genes are TRBV7-9 and TRBJ1-3, with D possibly being TRBD1 (5 bases). This CDR3 has 14 residues. V lost 5 bases and J 0 bases, leaving 8 bases between the germline ends. From germline, CDR1 is SEHNR and CDR2 FQNEAQ (reference sequence). CDR3 loop: CASSQGASGNTIYF. The CDR3 nucleotides are TGTGCCAGCAGCCAGGGAGCCTCTGGAAACACCATATATTTT.

There are a few counts of this clonotype. The chain joins TRBV6-1 to TRBJ2-1; TRBD1 matches at 9 bases. The CDR3 is made up of 16 amino acids. V dropped 4 bases and J dropped 4; count of bases not matched to a gene: 8. Per germline, CDR1 MNHNS and CDR2 SASEGT. CDR3 nucleotide sequence: TGTGCCAGCAGTGTCCGGGACAGGGCTTCTTACAATGAGCAGTTCTTC. Translated, it gives CASSVRDRASYNEQFF.

V usage is TRBV7-2 and J usage is TRBJ2-3; 8 bases agree with TRBD2. This CDR3 is 15 amino acids long. J was trimmed by 2 bases and V by 8 bases; bases with no gene match: 9. Germline values: CDR1 SGHTA, CDR2 FQGNSA. The CDR3: CASAWASGFTDTQYF. The CDR3 region has the DNA TGTGCCAGCGCCTGGGCTAGCGGGTTCACAGATACGCAGTATTTT.

This clonotype was observed a handful of times. V gene TRBV6-5 combines with J gene TRBJ2-1; 8 positions agree with TRBD1. The germline V gene encodes CDR1 MNHEY and CDR2 SVGAGI. With 1 base clipped from V and 9 bases from J, the junction kept 11 bases outside the gene matches. CDR3 length: 16 amino acids. CDR3 amino acids: CASSYYPDRERSEQFF. The DNA of the CDR3 is TGTGCCAGCAGTTACTACCCGGACAGGGAAAGGAGTGAGCAGTTCTTC.

This clonotype was recorded a few times. The rearrangement uses TRBV27 and TRBJ2-1; a possible D gene is TRBD1 (6 bases). Trimming left V 5 bases short and J 2 bases short, with 22 bases between. CDR3 size: 18 residues. Per the germline V gene, CDR1 is MNHEY and CDR2 is SMNVEV (reference sequence). The CDR3: CASSLTYGGDRPYNEQFF. The CDR3 DNA follows: TGTGCCAGCAGTCTTACGTACGGTGGAGACAGGCCCTACAATGAGCAGTTCTTC.

A few counts support this clonotype. As DNA, the CDR3 is TGTGCCAGTATATCGCGGGGGGGCACCGGGGAGCTGTTTTTT. This encodes CASISRGGTGELFF. The chain joins TRBV19 to TRBJ2-2; 9 bases fit TRBD2. Per the germline V gene, CDR1 is LNHDA and CDR2 is SQIVND (reference sequence). This CDR3 has 14 residues. Trimming removed 7 bases from V and 4 bases from J; junction bases left unmatched: 4.

The V and J genes are TRBV6-2 or TRBV6-3 and TRBJ2-1; no clear D gene. Trimming shortened V by 4 bases and J by 1 base, and 5 bases separated the two germline ends. The CDR3 is 13 residues long. From germline, CDR1 is MNHEY and CDR2 SVGEGT. CDR3 nucleotides: TGTGCCAGCAGTTCGCATTCCTACAATGAGCAGTTCTTC. As protein: CASSSHSYNEQFF.

The V gene is TRBV19, the J gene TRBJ1-1; D might be TRBD1 (6 bases). Germline V gene lookup returns CDR1 LNHDA and CDR2 SQIVND (reference sequence). Trimming removed 8 bases at V and 5 bases at J, with 15 bases between. The CDR3 runs 13 residues. This chain's CDR3 is CASRSRGRTEAFF. In nucleotides, the CDR3 is TGTGCCAGTCGCTCCCGGGGGCGGACTGAAGCTTTCTTT. Full variable domain (remainder filled in from reference TRBV19 and TRBJ1-1): DGGITQSPKYLFRKEGQNVTLSCEQNLNHDAMYWYRQDPGQGLRLIYYSQIVNDFQKGDIAEGYSVSREKKESFPLTVTSAQKNPTAFYLCASRSRGRTEAFFGQGTRLTVV.

The V gene is TRBV20-1, the J gene TRBJ2-1; 8 bases line up with TRBD1. CDR3 length equals 15 residues. Germline values: CDR1 DFQATT, CDR2 SNEGSKA (reference sequence). Trimming took 2 bases from V and 2 from J; bases not matched to a gene: 5. The CDR3 coding sequence is TGCAGTGCTAGACAAACAGGGGGACCCTACAATGAGCAGTTCTTC. Its protein is CSARQTGGPYNEQFF.

The chain couples TRBV11-1 to TRBJ2-1; TRBD2 matches 9 bases. Trimming took 6 bases from V and 5 from J; bases not matched to a gene: 5. CDR1 is SGHAT, CDR2 FQDESV, per germline (reference sequence). This CDR3 is built from 14 residues. CDR3 nucleotide sequence: TGTGCCAGCAGATCTAGCGGGGACGACAATGAGCAGTTCTTC. Translation gives CASRSSGDDNEQFF.

This clonotype showed up just a few times. The J gene is TRBJ2-7, the V gene TRBV28; a weak D match, TRBD2 (5 bases). The V and J ends lost 5 bases and 0 bases respectively, with 14 bases between them. The CDR3 loop spans 15 amino acids. Germline-derived CDR1 and CDR2 are MDHEN and SYDVKM. The CDR3 protein is CASSPPGVSSYEQYV. In DNA form, the CDR3 reads TGTGCCAGCAGTCCTCCCGGGGTAAGCTCCTACGAGCAGTACGTC.

This clonotype appeared a few times. The chain is built from TRBV10-3 and TRBJ2-5; 8 bases map to TRBD1. Trimming cost V 4 bases and J 4 bases; bases outside gene matches: 2. From germline, CDR1 is ENHRY and CDR2 SYGVKD. This CDR3 is built from 13 residues. This CDR3 reads CAISATGAETQYF. Written as DNA, the CDR3 is TGTGCCATCAGTGCGACAGGGGCAGAGACCCAGTACTTC.

This clonotype was observed a few times. The CDR3 nucleotides are TGTGCCAGCAGTTTAGAGGGCCAGACCTACGAGCAGTACTTC. This translates into CASSLEGQTYEQYF. This chain links TRBV27 with TRBJ2-7; TRBD2 might be the D (5 bases). This CDR3 has 14 residues. Per the germline V gene, CDR1 is MNHEY and CDR2 is SMNVEV (reference sequence). V lost 2 bases and J 2 bases, leaving 10 bases between the germline ends.

V gene TRBV4-3 combines with J gene TRBJ2-1; possibly TRBD1 or TRBD2 for D (5 bases each). The germline gives CDR1 LGHNA, CDR2 YSLEER. V shed 0 bases and J shed 2 bases, with 11 bases lying between them. This CDR3 has 16 residues. This CDR3 is CASSQDGGFTYNEQFF. The DNA of the CDR3 is TGCGCCAGCAGCCAAGATGGGGGATTCACCTACAATGAGCAGTTCTTC.

Written as DNA, the CDR3 is TGCGCCAGCAGCCGAGGGGGGAAGGGCGGGGAGCTGTTTTTT. Translating it yields CASSRGGKGGELFF. J is TRBJ2-2 and V is TRBV4-1, with D perhaps matching TRBD1 or TRBD2 (6 bases each). The germline CDR1 and CDR2 sequences are MGHRA and YSYEKL. The CDR3 contains 14 residues. Trimming removed 4 bases at V and 7 bases at J, with 13 bases between.

This clonotype was counted many times. This sequence joins TRBV7-9 and TRBJ2-1; the D gene is possibly TRBD2 (6 bases). Trimming pared 3 bases from V and 10 bases from J, leaving 10 bases between. The CDR3 has 12 amino acids. Per the germline V gene, CDR1 is SEHNR and CDR2 is FQNEAQ (reference sequence). For the CDR3, the DNA is TGTGCCAGCAGCTTCGGAGGGGTCGAGCAGTTCTTC. Translating it yields CASSFGGVEQFF. The full variable domain, its missing parts supplied by reference TRBV7-9 and TRBJ2-1, is DTGVSQNPRHKITKRGQNVTFRCDPISEHNRLYWYRQTLGQGPEFLTYFQNEAQLEKSRLLSDRFSAERPKGSFSTLEIQRTEQGDSAMYLCASSFGGVEQFFGPGTRLTVL.

Regarding this clonotype: The junction and the germline gene differ at one end; a read error may be behind it. The V gene is TRBV6-4, the J gene TRBJ2-1; 9 bases are shared with TRBD1. Germline V CDR1 and CDR2: MRHNA, SNTAGT. CDR3 size: 15 residues. DNA for the CDR3: TGTGCCAGCAGTGACGGACAGGGGATTTACAATGTGCAGTTCTTC. Translating gives CASSDGQGIYNVQFF.

This clonotype was detected ten times or more. The V gene is TRBV7-6, the J gene TRBJ1-1, with D possibly being TRBD1 (5 bases). The CDR3 contains 14 residues. Per germline, CDR1 SGHVS and CDR2 FNYEAQ. Deletions cut 2 bases from V and 4 bases from J, with 11 bases between. For the CDR3, the DNA is TGTGCCAGCAGCTTACGGGGGAGGGGCACTGAAGCTTTCTTT. It encodes CASSLRGRGTEAFF.

The chain is built from TRBV9 and TRBJ2-5; D may match TRBD1 or TRBD2 (5 bases each). The CDR3 length is 16 residues. Trimming cost V 2 bases and J 3 bases, with 17 bases left between them. The V gene's germline CDR1 is SGDLS and CDR2 YYNGEE. CDR3: CASSVRDLTKKETQYF. CDR3 DNA sequence: TGTGCCAGCAGCGTCCGGGACCTTACGAAGAAAGAGACCCAGTACTTC.

This clonotype was found a few times. The J gene is TRBJ1-2, the V gene TRBV10-2; D possibly corresponds to TRBD1 (5 bases). The germline CDR1 and CDR2 sequences are WSHSY and SAAADI. The length of the CDR3 is 15 residues. V was pared by 0 bases and J by 6 bases, with 14 bases between. The DNA for the CDR3 is TGCGCCAGCAGTGAGTCGATAGGACACCCGCATGGCTACACCTTC. Translated, it gives CASSESIGHPHGYTF.